What follows describes a single T cell receptor beta chain. Its antigen remains undetermined. One base away there is no much larger clone; base qualities are not given. The donors were roughly 39 Caucasian individuals from Russia, aged about 6 to 95 years, who were systemically healthy. Roughly 10 milliliters of peripheral blood were drawn from each donor into EDTA-treated Vacutainer tubes. Ficoll-Paque density-gradient centrifugation was used to isolate PBMCs, with at least 7 million per sample. Total RNA was extracted from PBMCs with Trizol reagent, with at least 5 micrograms obtained per sample. For every donor, flow cytometry on a PBMC aliquot measured the percentage of naive CD45RAhigh/CD27high T cells. Libraries came from 5' RACE. The data were produced on an Illumina HiSeq 2500. A second PCR of about 7 to 12 cycles was run with a J-beta primer mix and a sample-barcoded 5' primer. Each TCR beta cDNA molecule received a unique molecular identifier from a template-switch 5' adaptor carrying 12 random nucleotides. Each sample yielded at least 2.5 million CDR3-containing paired-end reads. All of the RNA was converted into first-strand cDNA using the Mint cDNA synthesis kit, with a TRBC-specific oligonucleotide serving as the primer. Following uracil-DNA glycosylase treatment, a first 18-cycle PCR with universal primers M1SS and BC2_uni_R was performed on all cDNA. Under the source paper's analysis protocol: For normalization, 1 million high-quality reads were randomly selected from each sample, with every read carrying a distinct molecular identifier. Reads sharing molecular identifiers were discarded rather than binned into consensus sequences. MiTCR, with a Q25 quality threshold and the strictest error-elimination algorithm, was used for CDR3 identification, clonotype clustering and error correction. A nonparametric unseen species model with Euler transformation was used to estimate lower-bound total TCR beta diversity. TCRdb reworked the public reads: Q25 trimming with fastp, MiXCR clone assembly, productive beta chains retained. CDR3 protein duplicates are merged, each entry listing the most common genes and DNA. TCRdb, rather than the study authors, made the V and J calls. In this sample the table shows roughly 1,800,000 distinct CDR3 sequences, roughly 49% of which occur a single time. The ten largest clones represent more than 2% of the sample.

The entry originates in a study of blood T cells in healthy people across ages (dated by TCRdb to the mid-2010s). With regard to the full study: In model experiments, template switching captured about one uniquely barcoded TCR beta cDNA molecule for every two T cells. The study measured age-related changes in TCR beta repertoire diversity using deep sequencing normalized with unique cDNA molecular identifiers. Four age groups were formed from the donors: young (average 16 years), middle-aged (less than 40), aged (under 70) and long-lived (around 82). To avoid experimental bias, donors of different ages were randomly spread across the sequencing lanes. Using the same blood draw, the study looked at two additional independent replicas of 1 million unique cDNA reads for two donors, one aged 18 to 30 and the other aged 80 or older.

Broader findings and caveats from the paper: As age increased, observed TCR beta diversity per million T cells dropped in a roughly linear way, and a significant reduction was already evident by age about 36. Bulk unsorted PBMC profiling prevented conclusive comparison of naive and antigen-experienced compartments. The CMV infection status of donors was not known, potentially confounding age-related changes in expanded clonotypes. Estimates of total diversity based on one million sequenced T cells were considered lower bounds and underestimates. Compared with the aged group, more naive CD4+ T cells, fewer expanded clones and increased TCR diversity were shown by the long-lived group, suggesting age selection. A strong correlation was found between observed TCR beta diversity and the percentage of naive T cells measured by flow cytometry.

This receptor was taken from a woman aged 40 to 49 in good health. The sample consisted of blood.

CDR3 reads: CSARGQGEGSNQPQHF. The sequence in DNA is TGCAGTGCTAGAGGTCAGGGGGAGGGTAGCAATCAGCCCCAGCATTTT. This receptor chain uses TRBV20-1 and TRBJ1-5; 7 bases in the middle match TRBD1. The CDR3 measures 16 amino acids from cysteine to phenylalanine. Only the CDR3 part of the read is kept: 48 bases, read in frame from the first base. The V end gives up 1 base and the J end 0 bases, leaving 6 bases in the junction not matched to a gene. Taken from the germline V gene (reference sequence), the CDR1 and CDR2 loops are DFQATT and SNEGSKA.